The 21 T cell receptor beta chains below all came from one sample that was sequenced in a study of neoadjuvant anti-PD-1 for oral cavity cancer. As for time point: after neoadjuvant nivolumab, at surgical resection. The data were produced by immunoSEQ multiplex PCR, yet TCRdb's version contains in-frame clones alone and is incomplete. The table includes 72,000 or so clones, roughly nine tenths detected once. The starting material was PBMCs, obtained after nivolumab (anti-PD-1) treatment. These receptor sequences come from a person aged 40 to 85 with oral cavity squamous cell carcinoma.

The chain employs TRBV11-2 and TRBJ2-2; 8 nucleotides match TRBD2. Germline V gives CDR1 SGHAT, CDR2 FQNNGV. CDR3 length: 16 residues. The V segment lost 5 bases and the J segment 0 bases; nucleotides outside the gene matches: 5. Written as DNA, the CDR3 is TGTGCCAGCAGCGTCACTAGCGGCGCGAACACCGGGGAGCTGTTTTTT. Its translation: CASSVTSGANTGELFF.

The chain joins TRBV30 to TRBJ1-2; D perhaps matches TRBD1 (5 bases). CDR3 size: 21 residues. Trimming removed 0 bases from V and 0 bases from J, with 29 bases in between. Germline-derived CDR1 and CDR2 are GTSNPN and SVGIG (reference sequence). In DNA form, the CDR3 reads TGTGCCTGGAGTGTAGGGTTAAGAATCCTTAGGAAGGGACGTGCTAACTATGGCTACACCTTC. Protein: CAWSVGLRILRKGRANYGYTF.

The chain is built from TRBV30 and TRBJ2-2, with a possible D match to TRBD1 (6 bases). Between the trimmed V and J ends, which lost 5 bases and 7 bases, there was a span of 8 bases. CDR1 and CDR2 (germline): GTSNPN, SVGIG (reference sequence). The CDR3 runs 11 residues. CDR3 loop: CAWQGSGELFF. As DNA, the CDR3 is TGTGCCTGGCAGGGGAGCGGGGAGCTGTTTTTT.

The CDR3 is CSVDREVAEQFF. CDR3 in DNA: TGCAGCGTTGACAGGGAGGTAGCTGAGCAGTTCTTC. The chain uses TRBV29-1 and TRBJ2-1; D may be TRBD2 (6 bases). The CDR3 is 12 residues long. The V and J ends lost 3 bases and 9 bases respectively, with 12 bases between them. Germline V gene data show CDR1 as SQVTM and CDR2 as ANQGSEA.

The chain joins TRBV28 to TRBJ2-2; D uncertain. The germline V gene encodes CDR1 MDHEN and CDR2 SYDVKM. The V end lost 6 bases, the J end lost 4 bases, and 15 bases lay between the germline ends. The CDR3 has 15 amino acids. This CDR3 reads CASSPRGSGTGELFF. The CDR3 coding sequence is TGTGCCAGCAGCCCCCGAGGTAGTGGCACCGGGGAGCTGTTTTTT.

The chain is built from TRBV10-3 and TRBJ2-1; 9 bases match TRBD1. J was trimmed by 7 bases and V by 1 base; bases with no gene match: 8. The CDR3 consists of 16 residues. Per germline, CDR1 ENHRY and CDR2 SYGVKD. The CDR3: CAISEFTGTGTNEQFF. The CDR3 DNA follows: TGTGCCATCAGTGAGTTCACCGGGACAGGGACTAATGAGCAGTTCTTC.

This chain links TRBV2 with TRBJ2-7; 7 bases are a match to TRBD1. The J segment lost 0 bases and the V segment lost 9 bases, leaving 11 bases of the junction unmatched. The CDR3 is made up of 15 amino acids. Germline V CDR1 and CDR2: SNHLY, FYNNEI. The CDR3 DNA sequence: TGTGCCAGTAGGACTCGGGACAGTAGCTCCTACGAGCAGTACTTC. This encodes CASRTRDSSSYEQYF.

The J gene is TRBJ2-2, the V gene TRBV5-4, with no clear D. The germline V gene has CDR1 SGHNT and CDR2 YYREEE (reference sequence). V was cut by 2 bases and J by 1 base, with 6 bases left in between. The CDR3 is made up of 14 amino acids. The CDR3 loop is CASSFGRNTGELFF. CDR3 DNA: TGTGCCAGCAGCTTCGGTCGGAACACCGGGGAGCTGTTTTTT.

The chain joins TRBV4-1 to TRBJ2-4; D might be TRBD2 (5 bases). Germline assignment: CDR1 MGHRA and CDR2 YSYEKL. V was shortened by 3 bases and J by 4 bases, with 10 bases between the two germline ends. This CDR3 has 14 amino acids. CDR3 residues: CASSQPERKNIQYF. Written as DNA, the CDR3 is TGCGCCAGCAGCCAGCCCGAGCGGAAAAACATTCAGTACTTC.

With regard to this clone: The same CDR3 can be traced to other DNA sequences in this sample. CDR3: CASSYNRDSEQYF. CDR3 bases: TGTGCCAGCAGTTACAACCGGGACAGCGAGCAGTACTTC. The chain recombines TRBV6-5 with TRBJ2-7; 7 bases line up with TRBD1. Germline lookup yields CDR1 MNHEY and CDR2 SVGAGI. The trim removed 2 bases at V and 6 bases at J, leaving 4 bases unmatched. This CDR3 is 13 amino acids long.

V usage is TRBV27 and J usage is TRBJ2-5; D is unresolved. CDR3 length: 13 amino acids. The ends were cut back, 2 bases at V and 4 bases at J, with 8 bases in the middle. The V gene's germline CDR1 is MNHEY and CDR2 SMNVEV (reference sequence). The CDR3 loop reads CASSLRNRETQYF. The CDR3 coding sequence is TGTGCCAGCAGTTTAAGGAACAGAGAGACCCAGTACTTC.

A few counts support this clone. CDR3 sequence: CASSGQASGANVLTF. The CDR3 coding sequence is TGTGCCAGCAGCGGACAGGCCTCTGGGGCCAACGTCCTGACTTTC. V and J are TRBV6-5 and TRBJ2-6; 7 bases are shared with TRBD1. V dropped 6 bases and J dropped 0; count of bases not matched to a gene: 2. The V gene's germline CDR1 is MNHEY and CDR2 SVGAGI. The CDR3 covers 15 residues.

The V and J genes are TRBV7-9 and TRBJ1-2, with D hard to call. The CDR3 extends over 13 amino acids. V lost 4 bases and J lost 8, with 14 bases in between. Germline values: CDR1 SEHNR, CDR2 FQNEAQ (reference sequence). The CDR3 DNA sequence: TGTGCCAGCAGCTCGGAGTTGCGGGCCGGCTACACCTTC. Translated: CASSSELRAGYTF.

This chain connects TRBV2 to TRBJ1-5; perhaps TRBD1 as D (5 bases). The V end lost 8 bases, the J end lost 1 base, and 9 bases lay between the germline ends. Germline CDR1 and CDR2: SNHLY and FYNNEI. This CDR3 is built from 13 residues. The CDR3 loop reads CASSGESNQPQHF. CDR3 nucleotides: TGTGCCAGCTCGGGGGAGAGCAATCAGCCCCAGCATTTT.

V and J are TRBV5-1 and TRBJ2-2; D not resolved. Looked up from germline, CDR1 is SGHRS and CDR2 is YFSETQ. This CDR3 region has 16 residues. V lost 0 bases, J lost 0 bases, and 9 bases lay in between. CDR3 nucleotide sequence: TGCGCCAGCAGCTTGGGCGTCAACGCGAACACCGGGGAGCTGTTTTTT. The encoded protein is CASSLGVNANTGELFF. Complete variable domain (other parts from reference TRBV5-1 and TRBJ2-2): KAGVTQTPRYLIKTRGQQVTLSCSPISGHRSVSWYQQTPGQGLQFLFEYFSETQRNKGNFPGRFSGRQFSNSRSEMNVSTLELGDSALYLCASSLGVNANTGELFFGEGSRLTVL.

The chain carries TRBV11-2 and TRBJ1-3, with D unresolved. V was cut by 5 bases and J by 0 bases, with 14 bases left in between. This CDR3 contains 16 residues. CDR1 SGHAT and CDR2 FQNNGV come from the germline V gene. Here the CDR3 reads CASSTLQSYSGNTIYF. The CDR3 nucleotides are TGTGCCAGCAGCACCCTTCAAAGTTACTCTGGAAACACCATATATTTT.

The chain joins TRBV10-1 to TRBJ1-1, with D perhaps TRBD1 (6 bases). The V end lost 3 bases, the J end lost 5 bases, and 10 bases lay between the germline ends. The length of the CDR3 is 13 residues. The germline V gene has CDR1 WNHNN and CDR2 SYGVQD (reference sequence). For the CDR3, the DNA is TGCGCCAGCAGTGACCTCAGGGGTACTGAAGCTTTCTTT. Its translation is CASSDLRGTEAFF.

The chain couples TRBV10-3 to TRBJ1-3; D gene unclear. The CDR3 loop spans 15 amino acids. CDR1 and CDR2 (germline): ENHRY, SYGVKD. V gave up 4 bases and J gave up 0 bases, with 10 bases separating them. The CDR3 loop is CAISVDGTSGNTIYF. The CDR3 DNA reads as TGTGCCATCAGTGTAGACGGAACCTCTGGAAACACCATATATTTT.

This clone appeared a single time. The chain has TRBV7-3 and TRBJ1-6, with D hard to call. CDR3 length: 15 residues. V lost 5 bases and J 2 bases, leaving 10 bases between the germline ends. Germline V gives CDR1 SGHTA, CDR2 FQGTGA. This CDR3 is CASSLSAAYNSPLHF. For the CDR3, the DNA is TGTGCCAGCAGCCTCTCGGCCGCCTATAATTCACCCCTCCACTTT. The variable domain in full, with the rest retrieved from reference TRBV7-3 and TRBJ1-6, is GAGVSQTPSNKVTEKGKYVELRCDPISGHTALYWYRQSLGQGPEFLIYFQGTGAADDSGLPNDRFFAVRPEGSVSTLKIQRTERGDSAVYLCASSLSAAYNSPLHFGNGTRLTVT.

This chain joins TRBV27 and TRBJ2-7; 9 positions match TRBD2. Germline CDR1 MNHEY, CDR2 SMNVEV (reference sequence). Germline trimming cut 3 bases from V and 5 bases from J; bases unmatched to any gene: 17. The CDR3 runs to 18 residues. CDR3 residues: CASSFKVPWAGGAHEQYF. The DNA of the CDR3 is TGTGCCAGCAGTTTCAAGGTTCCCTGGGCGGGAGGGGCCCACGAGCAGTACTTC.

V and J are TRBV7-2 and TRBJ2-4, with D tentatively TRBD1 (6 bases). Looked up from germline, CDR1 is SGHTA and CDR2 is FQGNSA. V dropped 3 bases and J dropped 3 bases, with 24 bases sitting between them. This CDR3 has 19 residues. CDR3 nucleotides: TGTGCCAGCAGCTTTCCAACAGGGAGTGGGGCATTAGACAAAAACATTCAGTACTTC. Protein product: CASSFPTGSGALDKNIQYF.